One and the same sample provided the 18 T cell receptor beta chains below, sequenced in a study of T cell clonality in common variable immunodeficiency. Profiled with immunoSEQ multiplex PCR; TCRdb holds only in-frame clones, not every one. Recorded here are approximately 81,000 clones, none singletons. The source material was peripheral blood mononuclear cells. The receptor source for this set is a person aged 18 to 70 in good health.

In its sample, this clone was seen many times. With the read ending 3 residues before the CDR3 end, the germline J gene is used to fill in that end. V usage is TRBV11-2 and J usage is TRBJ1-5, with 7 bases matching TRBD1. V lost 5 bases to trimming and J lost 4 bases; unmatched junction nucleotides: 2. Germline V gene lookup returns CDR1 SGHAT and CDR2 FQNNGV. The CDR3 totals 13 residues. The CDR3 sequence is CASSPQGNQPQHF. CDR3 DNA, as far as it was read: TGTGCCAGCAGCCCACAGGGGAATCAGCCC.

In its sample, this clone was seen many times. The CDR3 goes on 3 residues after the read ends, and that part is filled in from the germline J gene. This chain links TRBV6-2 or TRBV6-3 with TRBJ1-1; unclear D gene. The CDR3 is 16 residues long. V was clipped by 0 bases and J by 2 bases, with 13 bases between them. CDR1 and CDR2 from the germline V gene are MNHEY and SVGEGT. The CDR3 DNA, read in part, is TGTGCCAGCAGTTACTCTTCCTTATACTTAAACACTGAA. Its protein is CASSYSSLYLNTE. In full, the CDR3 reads CASSYSSLYLNTEAFF.

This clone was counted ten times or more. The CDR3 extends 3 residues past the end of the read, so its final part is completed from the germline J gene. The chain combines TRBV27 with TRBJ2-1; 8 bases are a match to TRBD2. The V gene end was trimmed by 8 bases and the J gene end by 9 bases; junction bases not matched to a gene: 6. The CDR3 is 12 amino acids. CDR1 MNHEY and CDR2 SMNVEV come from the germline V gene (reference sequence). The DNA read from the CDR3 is TGTGCCAGCCGCGGGGGGCGTAGTGAG. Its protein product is CASRGGRSE. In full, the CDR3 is CASRGGRSEQFF.

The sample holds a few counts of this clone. CDR3 amino acids: CASSFGQGLSYEQYF. The DNA read from the CDR3 is TGTGCCAGCAGCTTCGGACAGGGCCTCTCCTACGAG. The chain couples TRBV13 to TRBJ2-7, with TRBD1 matching 8 bases. The read halts 3 residues ahead of the CDR3 end, with the missing end drawn from the germline J gene. V gave up 3 bases and J gave up 0 bases; unmatched junction bases: 4. This CDR3 region has 15 residues. From germline, CDR1 is PRHDT and CDR2 FYEKMQ (reference sequence).

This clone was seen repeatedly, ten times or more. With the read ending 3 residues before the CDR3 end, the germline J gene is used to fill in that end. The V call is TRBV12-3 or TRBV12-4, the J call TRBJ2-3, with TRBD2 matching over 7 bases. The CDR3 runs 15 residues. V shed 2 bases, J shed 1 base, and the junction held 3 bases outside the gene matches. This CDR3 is CASSLTSEGTDTQYF. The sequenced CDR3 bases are TGTGCCAGCAGTTTAACTAGCGAGGGCACAGATACG.

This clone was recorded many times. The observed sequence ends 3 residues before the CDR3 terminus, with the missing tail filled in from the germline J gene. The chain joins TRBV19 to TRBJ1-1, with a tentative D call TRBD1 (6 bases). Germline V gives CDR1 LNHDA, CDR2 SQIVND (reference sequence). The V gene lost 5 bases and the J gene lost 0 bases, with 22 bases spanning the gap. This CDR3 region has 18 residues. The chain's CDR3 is CASSWIGWAGALNTEAFF. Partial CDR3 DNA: TGTGCCAGTAGTTGGATAGGATGGGCAGGGGCCCTGAACACTGAA.

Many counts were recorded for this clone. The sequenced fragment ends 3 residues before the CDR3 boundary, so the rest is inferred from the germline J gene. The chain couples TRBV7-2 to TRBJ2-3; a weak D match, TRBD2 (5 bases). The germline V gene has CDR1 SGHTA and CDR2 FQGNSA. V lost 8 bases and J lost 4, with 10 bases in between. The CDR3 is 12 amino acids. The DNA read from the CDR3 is TGTGCCAGCGCCTTCGGGGCAGATACG. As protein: CASAFGADT. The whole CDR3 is CASAFGADTQYF.

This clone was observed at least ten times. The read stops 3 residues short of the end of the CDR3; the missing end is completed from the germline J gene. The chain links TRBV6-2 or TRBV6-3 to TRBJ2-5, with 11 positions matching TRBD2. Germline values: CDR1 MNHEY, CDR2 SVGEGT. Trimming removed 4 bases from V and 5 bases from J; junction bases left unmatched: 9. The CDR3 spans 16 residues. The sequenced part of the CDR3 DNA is TGTGCCAGCAGTTTCAGGACTAGCGGGTGGACGGAGACC. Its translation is CASSFRTSGWTET. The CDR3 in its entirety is CASSFRTSGWTETQYF.

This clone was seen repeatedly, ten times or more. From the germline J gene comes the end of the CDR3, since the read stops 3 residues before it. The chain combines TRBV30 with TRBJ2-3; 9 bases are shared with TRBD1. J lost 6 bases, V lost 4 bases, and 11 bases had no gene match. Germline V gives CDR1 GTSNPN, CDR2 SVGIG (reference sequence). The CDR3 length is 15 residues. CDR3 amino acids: CAWTPGTGRFDTQYF. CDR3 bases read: TGTGCCTGGACTCCCGGGACAGGGAGGTTTGATACG.

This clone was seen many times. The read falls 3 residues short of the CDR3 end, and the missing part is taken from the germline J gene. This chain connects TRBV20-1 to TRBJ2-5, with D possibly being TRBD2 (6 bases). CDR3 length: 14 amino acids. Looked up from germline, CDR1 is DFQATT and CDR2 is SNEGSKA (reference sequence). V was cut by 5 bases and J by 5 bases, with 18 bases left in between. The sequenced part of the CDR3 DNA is TGCAGTGCTCCGACTAGTCAAGCCCGGGAGACC. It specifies CSAPTSQARET. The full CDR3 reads CSAPTSQARETQYF.

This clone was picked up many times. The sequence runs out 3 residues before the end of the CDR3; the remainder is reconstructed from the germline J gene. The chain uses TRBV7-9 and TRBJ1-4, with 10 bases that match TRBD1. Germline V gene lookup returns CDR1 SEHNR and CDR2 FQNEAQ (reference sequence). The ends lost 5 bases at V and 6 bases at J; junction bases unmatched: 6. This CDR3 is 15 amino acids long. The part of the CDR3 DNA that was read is TGTGCCAGCAGCCCTTGGACAGGGGGAGATGAAAAA. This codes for CASSPWTGGDEK. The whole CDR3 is CASSPWTGGDEKLFF.

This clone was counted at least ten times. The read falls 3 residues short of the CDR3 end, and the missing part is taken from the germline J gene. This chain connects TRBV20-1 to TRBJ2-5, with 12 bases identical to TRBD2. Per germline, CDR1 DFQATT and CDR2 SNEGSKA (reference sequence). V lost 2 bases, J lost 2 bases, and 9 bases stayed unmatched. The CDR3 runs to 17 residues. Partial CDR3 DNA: TGCAGTGCTAGAAAGCTAGCGGGAGGGCGGGGGCAAGAGACC. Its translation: CSARKLAGGRGQET. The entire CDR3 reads CSARKLAGGRGQETQYF.

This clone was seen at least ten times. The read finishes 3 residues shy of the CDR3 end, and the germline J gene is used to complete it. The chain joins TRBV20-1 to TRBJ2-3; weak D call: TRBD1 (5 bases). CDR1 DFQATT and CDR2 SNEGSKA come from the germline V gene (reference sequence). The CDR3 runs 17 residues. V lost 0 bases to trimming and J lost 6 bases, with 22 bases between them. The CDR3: CSAREGGRDRFGDTQYF. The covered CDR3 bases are TGCAGTGCTAGAGAGGGTGGCAGGGATAGGTTCGGTGATACG.

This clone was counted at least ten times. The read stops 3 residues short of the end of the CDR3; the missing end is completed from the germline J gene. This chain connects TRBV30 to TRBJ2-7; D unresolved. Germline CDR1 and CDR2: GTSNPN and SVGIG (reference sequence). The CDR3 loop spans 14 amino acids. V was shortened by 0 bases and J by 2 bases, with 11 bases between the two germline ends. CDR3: CAWSVLPPPYEQYF. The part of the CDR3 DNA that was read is TGTGCCTGGAGTGTACTACCACCTCCCTACGAG.

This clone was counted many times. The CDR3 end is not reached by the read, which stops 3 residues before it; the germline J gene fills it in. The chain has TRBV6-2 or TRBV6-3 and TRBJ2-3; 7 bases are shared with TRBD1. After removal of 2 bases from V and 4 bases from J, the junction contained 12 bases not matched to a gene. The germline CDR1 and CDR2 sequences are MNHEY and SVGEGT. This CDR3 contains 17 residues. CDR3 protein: CASSYMGLTGTADTQYF. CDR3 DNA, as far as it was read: TGTGCCAGCAGTTACATGGGGTTGACAGGGACGGCAGATACG.

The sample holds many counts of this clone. The DNA read from the CDR3 is TGTGCCAGCAGCTTACAGAAGCGGGGC. Translating gives CASSLQKRG. In full, the CDR3 is CASSLQKRGYTF. The rearrangement uses TRBV7-9 and TRBJ1-2; no clear D gene. The DNA ends 3 residues before the CDR3 does, and the rest of the CDR3 is filled in from the germline J gene. CDR1 is SEHNR, CDR2 FQNEAQ, per germline (reference sequence). The CDR3 extends over 12 amino acids.

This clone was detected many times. The CDR3 is CSVAPLAGGEETQYF. The CDR3 DNA, read in part, is TGCAGCGTAGCCCCACTAGCGGGAGGGGAAGAGACC. The chain combines TRBV29-1 with TRBJ2-5, with 13 bases identical to TRBD2. From the germline J gene comes the end of the CDR3, since the read stops 3 residues before it. Germline loops: CDR1 SQVTM, CDR2 ANQGSEA. V shed 6 bases and J 3 bases; nucleotides not matched to a gene: 7. The CDR3 runs 15 residues.

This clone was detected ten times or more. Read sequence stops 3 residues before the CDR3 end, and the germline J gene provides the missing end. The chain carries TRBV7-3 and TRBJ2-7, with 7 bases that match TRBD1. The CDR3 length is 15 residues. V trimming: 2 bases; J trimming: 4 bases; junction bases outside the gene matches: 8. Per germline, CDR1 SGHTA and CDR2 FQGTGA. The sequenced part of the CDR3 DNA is TGTGCCAGCAGCTTATTCTCCGGGACAGAGTACGAG. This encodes CASSLFSGTEYE. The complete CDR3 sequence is CASSLFSGTEYEQYF.